The 17 T cell receptor beta chains in this list originate from one sample, sequenced in a study of blood T cell repertoires in COVID-19. The protocol was immunoSEQ multiplex PCR, while the TCRdb copy is restricted to in-frame clones and leaves out a portion. The sample consists of approximately 250,000 clones, over 80% of them appearing once. The sample comprised PBMCs or T cells enriched from blood (not recorded which). The receptors here all came from a woman aged 25 to 45 with acute COVID-19.

V is TRBV5-1 and J is TRBJ2-1; 9 bases map to TRBD2. The CDR3 is made up of 15 amino acids. J was trimmed by 6 bases and V by 4 bases; bases with no gene match: 8. Germline values: CDR1 SGHRS, CDR2 YFSETQ. CDR3 sequence (DNA): TGCGCCAGCAGCACCGGGACTAGCCCGTCCAATGAGCAGTTCTTC. It specifies CASSTGTSPSNEQFF.

The chain's CDR3 is CASEPQRTGTINQPQHF. The CDR3, as DNA: TGTGCCAGCGAACCCCAAAGAACAGGGACTATCAATCAGCCCCAGCATTTT. The chain is built from TRBV2 and TRBJ1-5, with D perhaps matching TRBD1 (6 bases). This CDR3 comprises 17 residues. From germline, CDR1 is SNHLY and CDR2 FYNNEI. V was clipped by 8 bases and J by 3 bases, with 23 bases between them.

This chain joins TRBV12-3 or TRBV12-4 and TRBJ2-5, with D unresolved. The V end lost 7 bases, the J end lost 1 base, and 10 bases lay between the germline ends. This CDR3 contains 13 residues. The CDR3: CASTATSQETQYF. CDR3 nucleotide sequence: TGTGCCAGCACCGCGACATCCCAAGAGACCCAGTACTTC.

The CDR3 here is CAISGPGGGYNEQFF. CDR3 in DNA: TGTGCCATCAGTGGGCCTGGGGGGGGCTACAATGAGCAGTTCTTC. V usage is TRBV10-3 and J usage is TRBJ2-1, with 7 positions matching TRBD2. The ends lost 4 bases at V and 3 bases at J; junction bases unmatched: 6. This CDR3 comprises 15 residues. Germline V gene lookup returns CDR1 ENHRY and CDR2 SYGVKD.

Written as DNA, the CDR3 is TGTGCCAGTAGTCCCTTGGGCGGGGTAATGAGCTACGAGCAGTACTTC. Its translation: CASSPLGGVMSYEQYF. This chain uses TRBV19 with TRBJ2-7; possibly TRBD2 for D (6 bases). Germline V gene lookup returns CDR1 LNHDA and CDR2 SQIVND (reference sequence). V lost 5 bases to trimming and J lost 3 bases, with 20 bases between them. This CDR3 region has 16 residues.

This sequence joins TRBV15 and TRBJ2-2; TRBD1 is a possible D gene (5 bases). This CDR3 has 15 amino acids. CDR1 and CDR2 from the germline V gene are LNHNV and YYDKDF (reference sequence). The V gene lost 1 base and the J gene lost 0 bases, with 6 bases spanning the gap. The CDR3 is CATSRGQSNTGELFF. The CDR3 DNA reads as TGTGCCACCAGCAGAGGACAGTCGAACACCGGGGAGCTGTTTTTT. Filled out from reference TRBV15 and TRBJ2-2, the complete variable domain reads DAMVIQNPRYQVTQFGKPVTLSCSQTLNHNVMYWYQQKSSQAPKLLFHYYDKDFNNEADTPDNFQSRRPNTSFCFLDIRSPGLGDTAMYLCATSRGQSNTGELFFGEGSRLTVL.

The chain combines TRBV27 with TRBJ2-7, with D unclear. Trimming shortened V by 5 bases and J by 3 bases, and 11 bases separated the two germline ends. This CDR3 has 13 residues. Germline CDR1 is MNHEY and CDR2 is SMNVEV (reference sequence). CDR3 nucleotide sequence: TGTGCCAGCAGTCACACAGACAACTACGAGCAGTACTTC. Its protein is CASSHTDNYEQYF.

V is TRBV4-1 and J is TRBJ2-1, with 9 bases matching TRBD1. This CDR3 is built from 18 residues. J lost 9 bases, V lost 4 bases, and 19 bases had no gene match. CDR1 is MGHRA and CDR2 is YSYEKL in the germline V gene. The CDR3 coding sequence is TGCGCCAGCAGCCGAGCCCCGTCCCGGTGGGACAGGGCGTTTGAGCAGTTCTTC. It is translated as CASSRAPSRWDRAFEQFF.

This clone was seen only once. The gene calls are TRBV2 and TRBJ1-4; 11 bases are a match to TRBD1. The CDR3 covers 14 residues. Trimming cost V 6 bases and J 10 bases; bases outside gene matches: 7. Germline V CDR1 and CDR2: SNHLY, FYNNEI. CDR3 nucleotides: TGTGCCAGCAGAACGGGACAGGGGGTGGTAAAACTGTTTTTT. Its translation: CASRTGQGVVKLFF.

The rearrangement links TRBV19 to TRBJ2-7; TRBD1 matches at 7 bases. The J segment lost 1 base and the V segment lost 5 bases, leaving 8 bases of the junction unmatched. Germline CDR1 reads LNHDA; CDR2 reads SQIVND (reference sequence). CDR3 length: 15 amino acids. The CDR3 DNA follows: TGTGCCAGTAGTTTTCGACAGGGTCGGTCCTACGAGCAGTACTTC. Amino acid sequence: CASSFRQGRSYEQYF.

The chain carries TRBV7-6 and TRBJ2-7; tentatively, D is TRBD2 (5 bases). Germline CDR1 and CDR2: SGHVS and FNYEAQ. With 1 base removed from V and 7 bases from J, the gap between germline ends came to 17 bases. The CDR3 is 15 amino acids. CDR3 sequence reads: CASSLVRAPPGEQYF. The CDR3 DNA reads TGTGCCAGCAGCTTAGTTCGGGCCCCTCCGGGGGAGCAGTACTTC.

This clone showed up just a few times. V usage is TRBV27 and J usage is TRBJ2-1; D is perhaps TRBD2 (6 bases). Germline V CDR1 and CDR2: MNHEY, SMNVEV (reference sequence). Trimming stripped 10 bases from V and 0 bases from J, with 13 bases between. The CDR3 extends over 14 amino acids. CDR3 protein: CATLPGVSYNEQFF. CDR3 DNA: TGTGCCACCCTCCCGGGAGTCTCCTACAATGAGCAGTTCTTC.

The chain is built from TRBV5-3 and TRBJ2-7, with 13 bases fitting TRBD2. TRBV5-3 falls under the ORF class, with uncertain function. V lost 4 bases, J lost 4 bases, and 11 bases stayed unmatched. The CDR3 loop spans 17 amino acids. In DNA, the CDR3 is TGTGCCAGAAGCCCTAGCCGACTAGCGGGAGGCGGGTACGAGCAGTACTTC. Protein sequence: CARSPSRLAGGGYEQYF.

The chain couples TRBV7-9 to TRBJ2-4, with a weak D call TRBD1 (6 bases). The V end lost 1 base, the J end lost 3 bases, and 13 bases lay between the germline ends. The CDR3 loop spans 16 amino acids. Germline CDR1 and CDR2: SEHNR and FQNEAQ (reference sequence). CDR3 in amino acids: CASSLGPRDNKNIQYF. The CDR3 DNA follows: TGTGCCAGCAGCTTAGGGCCCCGGGACAACAAAAACATTCAGTACTTC.

The chain's CDR3 is CASSRPPAGGTNNEQFF. CDR3 DNA: TGTGCCAGCAGTCGACCTCCTGCGGGAGGGACCAACAATGAGCAGTTCTTC. The rearrangement uses TRBV6-6 and TRBJ2-1, with 9 positions matching TRBD2. The CDR3 consists of 17 residues. Germline CDR1 is MNHNY and CDR2 is SVGAGI (reference sequence). With 5 bases clipped from V and 5 bases from J, the junction kept 13 bases outside the gene matches.

The rearrangement joins TRBV27 to TRBJ1-2; D remains ambiguous. The V gene lost 0 bases and the J gene lost 1 base, with 6 bases spanning the gap. Per the germline V gene, CDR1 is MNHEY and CDR2 is SMNVEV (reference sequence). The CDR3 runs 14 residues. CDR3 in amino acids: CASSLSRGNYGYTF. CDR3 nucleotide sequence: TGTGCCAGCAGTTTATCTCGGGGTAACTATGGCTACACCTTC.

The chain uses TRBV7-6 and TRBJ2-1; 9 nucleotides line up with TRBD2. The CDR3 sequence is 15 residues long. Per the germline V gene, CDR1 is SGHVS and CDR2 is FNYEAQ. The junction had 2 bases not matched to a gene; V was cut back by 1 base and J by 4 bases. The CDR3 here is CASSLGLAGYNEQFF. CDR3 coding DNA: TGTGCCAGCAGCTTAGGGCTAGCGGGATACAATGAGCAGTTCTTC.